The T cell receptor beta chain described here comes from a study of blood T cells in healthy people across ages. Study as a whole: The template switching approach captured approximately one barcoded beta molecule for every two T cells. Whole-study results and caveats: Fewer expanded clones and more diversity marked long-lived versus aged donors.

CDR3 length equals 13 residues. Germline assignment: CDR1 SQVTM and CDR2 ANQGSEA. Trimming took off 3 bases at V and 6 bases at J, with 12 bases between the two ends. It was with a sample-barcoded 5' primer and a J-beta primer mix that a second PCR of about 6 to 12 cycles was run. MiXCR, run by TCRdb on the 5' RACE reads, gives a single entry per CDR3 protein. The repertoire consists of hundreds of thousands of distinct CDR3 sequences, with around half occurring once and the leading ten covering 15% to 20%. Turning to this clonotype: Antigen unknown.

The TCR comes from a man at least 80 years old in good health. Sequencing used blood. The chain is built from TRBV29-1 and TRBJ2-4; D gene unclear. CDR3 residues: CSVEAGEANIQYF. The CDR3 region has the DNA TGCAGCGTTGAGGCCGGAGAGGCAAACATTCAGTACTTC.